The rows below give T cell receptor beta chains drawn from one sample of a study of Ad26.COV2.S vaccination and SARS-CoV-2 variants. Assay used: immunoSEQ multiplex PCR; TCRdb lists only in-frame clones, some missing. The table has nearly 400,000 clones, about nine tenths seen once. The material was peripheral blood, obtained in a trial of Ad26.COV2.S vaccine versus placebo. The receptor source for this set is a person aged 18-60 years who received the Ad26.COV2.S COVID-19 vaccine or a placebo. Each CDR3 is given with its conserved first and last residue. D genes are given only for firm matches. For some rows the clone size is stated as once, few or many, or as a class when expanded; others skip it.

J: TRBJ2-1
D: TRBD2
size: .
V: TRBV29-1
CDR3: CSVGPSGSRRGANEQFF
DNA: TGCAGCGTTGGGCCTAGCGGGAGCCGGAGGGGGGCCAATGAGCAGTTCTTC

J: TRBJ1-2
D: .
size: .
V: TRBV28
CDR3: CASSGGGYTF
DNA: TGTGCCAGCAGCGGAGGGGGCTACACCTTC

J: TRBJ2-7
D: .
size: .
V: TRBV3-1/TRBV3-2
CDR3: CASSRRNLHYEQYF
DNA: TGTGCCAGCAGCCGCCGAAACCTCCACTACGAGCAGTACTTC

J: TRBJ1-2
D: .
size: .
V: TRBV12-3/TRBV12-4
CDR3: CASATGNYGYTF
DNA: TGTGCCAGCGCCACAGGGAACTATGGCTACACCTTC

J: TRBJ2-2
D: TRBD2
size: .
V: TRBV7-7
CDR3: CASGGEGTGELFF
DNA: TGTGCCTCCGGGGGGGAGGGAACCGGGGAGCTGTTTTTT

J: TRBJ2-7
D: TRBD2
size: .
V: TRBV3-1/TRBV3-2
CDR3: CASSSAASGPYEQYF
DNA: TGTGCCAGCAGCTCCGCCGCTAGCGGACCGTACGAGCAGTACTTC

J: TRBJ2-2
D: .
size: .
V: TRBV6-4
CDR3: CASSGESRIFYTGELFF
DNA: TGTGCCAGCAGTGGGGAATCCCGCATCTTCTACACCGGGGAGCTGTTTTTT

J: TRBJ1-6
D: .
size: .
V: TRBV3-1/TRBV3-2
CDR3: CASSPRQSNSPLHF
DNA: TGTGCCAGCAGCCCCCGACAGTCTAATTCACCCCTCCACTTT

J: TRBJ2-3
D: .
size: once
V: TRBV6-5
CDR3: CATHRLMDTQYF
DNA: TGTGCCACCCATAGGCTTATGGATACGCAGTATTTT

J: TRBJ1-5
D: .
size: .
V: TRBV30
CDR3: CAWSVRSGAFNQPQHF
DNA: TGTGCCTGGAGTGTCCGGTCAGGGGCCTTCAATCAGCCCCAGCATTTT

J: TRBJ2-5
D: TRBD2
size: .
V: TRBV14
CDR3: CASSQGGGSLRETQYF
DNA: TGTGCCAGCAGCCAAGGTGGCGGGAGCCTTAGAGAGACCCAGTACTTC

J: TRBJ2-3
D: .
size: .
V: TRBV2
CDR3: CASRKTTDTQYF
DNA: TGTGCCAGCAGAAAGACGACAGATACGCAGTATTTT

J: TRBJ2-7
D: .
size: .
V: TRBV19
CDR3: CASSALSWPYEQYF
DNA: TGTGCCAGTAGTGCCCTTTCTTGGCCCTACGAGCAGTACTTC

J: TRBJ2-3
D: TRBD2
size: .
V: TRBV5-1
CDR3: CASSPAGSGSLADTQYF
DNA: TGCGCCAGCAGCCCCGCGGGGAGCGGGAGCTTAGCAGATACGCAGTATTTT

J: TRBJ2-6
D: .
size: .
V: TRBV29-1
CDR3: CSVEEGAGANVLTF
DNA: TGCAGCGTTGAAGAGGGGGCTGGGGCCAACGTCCTGACTTTC

J: TRBJ2-3
D: TRBD2
size: .
V: TRBV5-4
CDR3: CASSLGGLATDTQYF
DNA: TGTGCCAGCAGCTTGGGGGGACTAGCCACAGATACGCAGTATTTT

J: TRBJ1-2
D: .
size: .
V: TRBV6-5
CDR3: CASSYSGLGYGYTF
DNA: TGTGCCAGCAGTTACTCGGGGCTAGGCTATGGCTACACCTTC

J: TRBJ1-4
D: TRBD1
size: .
V: TRBV5-1
CDR3: CASSDRGTTNEKLFF
DNA: TGCGCCAGCAGTGACAGGGGGACAACTAATGAAAAACTGTTTTTT

J: TRBJ2-7
D: .
size: few
V: TRBV5-1
CDR3: CASSEDPSSYEQYF
DNA: TGCGCCAGCAGCGAGGACCCGAGCTCCTACGAGCAGTACTTC

J: TRBJ2-5
D: .
size: .
V: TRBV15
CDR3: CATSRGRGEGTQYF
DNA: TGTGCCACCAGCAGGGGCCGAGGAGAGGGGACCCAGTACTTC

J: TRBJ2-2
D: .
size: .
V: TRBV12-5
CDR3: CASGYGGAYTGELFF
DNA: TGTGCTAGTGGTTATGGGGGCGCGTACACCGGGGAGCTGTTTTTT

J: TRBJ1-2
D: TRBD1
size: .
V: TRBV27
CDR3: CASSHRQGPNYGYTF
DNA: TGTGCCAGCAGCCATAGACAGGGCCCCAACTATGGCTACACCTTC

J: TRBJ1-1
D: .
size: .
V: TRBV7-9
CDR3: CASSLNEGTEAFF
DNA: TGTGCCAGCAGCTTGAATGAGGGCACTGAAGCTTTCTTT

J: TRBJ2-1
D: TRBD2
size: .
V: TRBV7-3
CDR3: CASSGTFLAGGIGEQFF
DNA: TGTGCCAGCAGTGGGACCTTTCTAGCGGGAGGGATAGGTGAGCAGTTCTTC

J: TRBJ2-2
D: .
size: .
V: TRBV28
CDR3: CASSLDRDGDPAAPDEELFF
DNA: TGTGCCAGCAGTTTAGATAGGGACGGGGATCCTGCGGCCCCCGACGAGGAGCTGTTTTTT

J: TRBJ1-1
D: .
size: .
V: TRBV5-1
CDR3: CASSLNGEAFF
DNA: TGCGCCAGCAGCTTAAACGGTGAAGCTTTCTTT

J: TRBJ1-5
D: .
size: .
V: TRBV6-2/TRBV6-3
CDR3: CASSYKFPNQPQHF
DNA: TGTGCCAGCAGTTACAAGTTCCCTAATCAGCCCCAGCATTTT

J: TRBJ2-5
D: .
size: .
V: TRBV6-5
CDR3: CASHNTGPQETQYF
DNA: TGTGCCAGCCACAACACCGGGCCACAAGAGACCCAGTACTTC

J: TRBJ2-1
D: .
size: .
V: TRBV5-4
CDR3: CASSLEDSSYNEQFF
DNA: TGTGCCAGCAGCTTGGAGGATTCCTCCTACAATGAGCAGTTCTTC

J: TRBJ2-6
D: .
size: .
V: TRBV2
CDR3: CASRWTAGANVLTF
DNA: TGTGCCAGCCGATGGACAGCTGGGGCCAACGTCCTGACTTTC

J: TRBJ1-4
D: .
size: .
V: TRBV2
CDR3: CASSESSGWRGQGNEKLFF
DNA: TGTGCCAGCAGTGAGAGTTCGGGGTGGCGGGGGCAGGGTAATGAAAAACTGTTTTTT

J: TRBJ2-5
D: TRBD2
size: .
V: TRBV7-2
CDR3: CASSLGLAQETQYF
DNA: TGTGCCAGCAGCCTCGGACTAGCGCAAGAGACCCAGTACTTC

J: TRBJ1-2
D: .
size: .
V: TRBV11-1
CDR3: CASSSQGNYGYTF
DNA: TGTGCCAGCAGCTCTCAGGGAAACTATGGCTACACCTTC

J: TRBJ2-7
D: TRBD1
size: .
V: TRBV11-2
CDR3: CASSPGTGGEQYF
DNA: TGTGCCAGCAGCCCGGGGACAGGGGGCGAGCAGTACTTC

J: TRBJ2-2
D: TRBD2
size: .
V: TRBV5-6
CDR3: CASSPGLASGELFF
DNA: TGTGCCAGCAGCCCGGGACTAGCGTCCGGGGAGCTGTTTTTT

J: TRBJ1-2
D: .
size: .
V: TRBV4-2
CDR3: CASSQVAEEWGYTF
DNA: TGTGCCAGCAGCCAAGTTGCGGAGGAGTGGGGCTACACCTTC

J: TRBJ1-5
D: TRBD1
size: .
V: TRBV19
CDR3: CASGQGFSNQPQHF
DNA: TGTGCCAGTGGACAGGGCTTTAGCAATCAGCCCCAGCATTTT

J: TRBJ2-2
D: .
size: .
V: TRBV19
CDR3: CASSPLPGELFF
DNA: TGTGCCAGTAGTCCTCTCCCAGGGGAGCTGTTTTTT

J: TRBJ2-2
D: TRBD1
size: .
V: TRBV19
CDR3: CASGGTGDHGELFF
DNA: TGTGCCAGTGGTGGGACAGGGGATCACGGGGAGCTGTTTTTT

J: TRBJ2-7
D: .
size: .
V: TRBV5-1
CDR3: CASSIGNEQYF
DNA: TGCGCCAGCAGCATTGGAAACGAGCAGTACTTC

J: TRBJ2-5
D: .
size: .
V: TRBV24-1
CDR3: CATSDSNGGQQETQYF
DNA: TGTGCCACCAGTGATTCAAACGGGGGACAACAAGAGACCCAGTACTTC

J: TRBJ2-5
D: .
size: .
V: TRBV9
CDR3: CASSVGQAETQYF
DNA: TGTGCCAGCAGCGTAGGACAGGCGGAGACCCAGTACTTC

J: TRBJ1-1
D: TRBD1
size: once
V: TRBV7-9
CDR3: CASSWQGGNAEAFF
DNA: TGTGCCAGCAGCTGGCAGGGGGGTAACGCTGAAGCTTTCTTT

J: TRBJ2-1
D: TRBD2
size: .
V: TRBV19
CDR3: CASSPTGGRAGEQFF
DNA: TGTGCCAGTAGTCCCACCGGCGGGAGAGCGGGTGAGCAGTTCTTC

J: TRBJ2-3
D: .
size: .
V: TRBV6-2/TRBV6-3
CDR3: CASSYSEAPKGTTDTQYF
DNA: TGTGCCAGCAGTTACTCGGAGGCCCCTAAGGGGACCACAGATACGCAGTATTTT

J: TRBJ2-1
D: TRBD2
size: once
V: TRBV27
CDR3: CASSPGTSGRVNEQFF
DNA: TGTGCCAGCAGTCCCGGGACTAGCGGGAGAGTCAATGAGCAGTTCTTC

J: TRBJ1-1
D: .
size: .
V: TRBV4-1
CDR3: CASSQDPGNTEAFF
DNA: TGCGCCAGCAGCCAAGATCCAGGGAACACTGAAGCTTTCTTT

J: TRBJ2-2
D: TRBD1
size: .
V: TRBV18
CDR3: CASSNGQGHYTGELFF
DNA: TGTGCCAGCTCAAATGGACAGGGGCATTACACCGGGGAGCTGTTTTTT

J: TRBJ1-3
D: .
size: .
V: TRBV6-5
CDR3: CASRNEGGNTIYF
DNA: TGTGCCAGCAGAAATGAGGGTGGAAACACCATATATTTT

J: TRBJ1-5
D: .
size: .
V: TRBV11-2
CDR3: CASSLNRDSNQPQHF
DNA: TGTGCCAGCAGCCTGAACAGGGACAGCAATCAGCCCCAGCATTTT

J: TRBJ2-2
D: .
size: .
V: TRBV7-3
CDR3: CASSLTPSRQGNTGELFF
DNA: TGTGCCAGCAGCCTAACCCCCAGTCGCCAGGGTAACACCGGGGAGCTGTTTTTT

J: TRBJ1-4
D: .
size: once
V: TRBV29-1
CDR3: CSASRDTNEKLFF
DNA: TGCAGCGCCAGCCGGGACACTAATGAAAAACTGTTTTTT

J: TRBJ2-3
D: .
size: .
V: TRBV28
CDR3: CASSRAGARETQYF
DNA: TGTGCCAGCAGTCGGGCAGGGGCAAGGGAAACGCAGTATTTT

J: TRBJ1-5
D: .
size: once
V: TRBV7-8
CDR3: CASSLAMGFQPQHF
DNA: TGTGCCAGCAGCTTAGCGATGGGATTCCAGCCCCAGCATTTT

J: TRBJ2-4
D: .
size: .
V: TRBV28
CDR3: CASSLPKNIQYF
DNA: TGTGCCAGCAGTTTACCCAAAAACATTCAGTACTTC

J: TRBJ2-2
D: TRBD2
size: .
V: TRBV5-4
CDR3: CASSPEAGAANTGELFF
DNA: TGTGCCAGCAGCCCCGAAGCGGGAGCGGCAAACACCGGGGAGCTGTTTTTT

J: TRBJ2-5
D: TRBD2
size: .
V: TRBV11-2
CDR3: CASSSGLAGLGETQYF
DNA: TGTGCCAGCAGCTCCGGACTAGCGGGATTGGGAGAGACCCAGTACTTC

J: TRBJ1-1
D: TRBD1
size: .
V: TRBV29-1
CDR3: CSGRQGRTEAFF
DNA: TGCAGCGGTCGACAGGGAAGGACTGAAGCTTTCTTT

J: TRBJ2-5
D: TRBD2
size: .
V: TRBV6-1
CDR3: CASSVLAGAQTIQETQYF
DNA: TGTGCCAGCAGTGTTTTAGCGGGGGCCCAAACGATTCAAGAGACCCAGTACTTC